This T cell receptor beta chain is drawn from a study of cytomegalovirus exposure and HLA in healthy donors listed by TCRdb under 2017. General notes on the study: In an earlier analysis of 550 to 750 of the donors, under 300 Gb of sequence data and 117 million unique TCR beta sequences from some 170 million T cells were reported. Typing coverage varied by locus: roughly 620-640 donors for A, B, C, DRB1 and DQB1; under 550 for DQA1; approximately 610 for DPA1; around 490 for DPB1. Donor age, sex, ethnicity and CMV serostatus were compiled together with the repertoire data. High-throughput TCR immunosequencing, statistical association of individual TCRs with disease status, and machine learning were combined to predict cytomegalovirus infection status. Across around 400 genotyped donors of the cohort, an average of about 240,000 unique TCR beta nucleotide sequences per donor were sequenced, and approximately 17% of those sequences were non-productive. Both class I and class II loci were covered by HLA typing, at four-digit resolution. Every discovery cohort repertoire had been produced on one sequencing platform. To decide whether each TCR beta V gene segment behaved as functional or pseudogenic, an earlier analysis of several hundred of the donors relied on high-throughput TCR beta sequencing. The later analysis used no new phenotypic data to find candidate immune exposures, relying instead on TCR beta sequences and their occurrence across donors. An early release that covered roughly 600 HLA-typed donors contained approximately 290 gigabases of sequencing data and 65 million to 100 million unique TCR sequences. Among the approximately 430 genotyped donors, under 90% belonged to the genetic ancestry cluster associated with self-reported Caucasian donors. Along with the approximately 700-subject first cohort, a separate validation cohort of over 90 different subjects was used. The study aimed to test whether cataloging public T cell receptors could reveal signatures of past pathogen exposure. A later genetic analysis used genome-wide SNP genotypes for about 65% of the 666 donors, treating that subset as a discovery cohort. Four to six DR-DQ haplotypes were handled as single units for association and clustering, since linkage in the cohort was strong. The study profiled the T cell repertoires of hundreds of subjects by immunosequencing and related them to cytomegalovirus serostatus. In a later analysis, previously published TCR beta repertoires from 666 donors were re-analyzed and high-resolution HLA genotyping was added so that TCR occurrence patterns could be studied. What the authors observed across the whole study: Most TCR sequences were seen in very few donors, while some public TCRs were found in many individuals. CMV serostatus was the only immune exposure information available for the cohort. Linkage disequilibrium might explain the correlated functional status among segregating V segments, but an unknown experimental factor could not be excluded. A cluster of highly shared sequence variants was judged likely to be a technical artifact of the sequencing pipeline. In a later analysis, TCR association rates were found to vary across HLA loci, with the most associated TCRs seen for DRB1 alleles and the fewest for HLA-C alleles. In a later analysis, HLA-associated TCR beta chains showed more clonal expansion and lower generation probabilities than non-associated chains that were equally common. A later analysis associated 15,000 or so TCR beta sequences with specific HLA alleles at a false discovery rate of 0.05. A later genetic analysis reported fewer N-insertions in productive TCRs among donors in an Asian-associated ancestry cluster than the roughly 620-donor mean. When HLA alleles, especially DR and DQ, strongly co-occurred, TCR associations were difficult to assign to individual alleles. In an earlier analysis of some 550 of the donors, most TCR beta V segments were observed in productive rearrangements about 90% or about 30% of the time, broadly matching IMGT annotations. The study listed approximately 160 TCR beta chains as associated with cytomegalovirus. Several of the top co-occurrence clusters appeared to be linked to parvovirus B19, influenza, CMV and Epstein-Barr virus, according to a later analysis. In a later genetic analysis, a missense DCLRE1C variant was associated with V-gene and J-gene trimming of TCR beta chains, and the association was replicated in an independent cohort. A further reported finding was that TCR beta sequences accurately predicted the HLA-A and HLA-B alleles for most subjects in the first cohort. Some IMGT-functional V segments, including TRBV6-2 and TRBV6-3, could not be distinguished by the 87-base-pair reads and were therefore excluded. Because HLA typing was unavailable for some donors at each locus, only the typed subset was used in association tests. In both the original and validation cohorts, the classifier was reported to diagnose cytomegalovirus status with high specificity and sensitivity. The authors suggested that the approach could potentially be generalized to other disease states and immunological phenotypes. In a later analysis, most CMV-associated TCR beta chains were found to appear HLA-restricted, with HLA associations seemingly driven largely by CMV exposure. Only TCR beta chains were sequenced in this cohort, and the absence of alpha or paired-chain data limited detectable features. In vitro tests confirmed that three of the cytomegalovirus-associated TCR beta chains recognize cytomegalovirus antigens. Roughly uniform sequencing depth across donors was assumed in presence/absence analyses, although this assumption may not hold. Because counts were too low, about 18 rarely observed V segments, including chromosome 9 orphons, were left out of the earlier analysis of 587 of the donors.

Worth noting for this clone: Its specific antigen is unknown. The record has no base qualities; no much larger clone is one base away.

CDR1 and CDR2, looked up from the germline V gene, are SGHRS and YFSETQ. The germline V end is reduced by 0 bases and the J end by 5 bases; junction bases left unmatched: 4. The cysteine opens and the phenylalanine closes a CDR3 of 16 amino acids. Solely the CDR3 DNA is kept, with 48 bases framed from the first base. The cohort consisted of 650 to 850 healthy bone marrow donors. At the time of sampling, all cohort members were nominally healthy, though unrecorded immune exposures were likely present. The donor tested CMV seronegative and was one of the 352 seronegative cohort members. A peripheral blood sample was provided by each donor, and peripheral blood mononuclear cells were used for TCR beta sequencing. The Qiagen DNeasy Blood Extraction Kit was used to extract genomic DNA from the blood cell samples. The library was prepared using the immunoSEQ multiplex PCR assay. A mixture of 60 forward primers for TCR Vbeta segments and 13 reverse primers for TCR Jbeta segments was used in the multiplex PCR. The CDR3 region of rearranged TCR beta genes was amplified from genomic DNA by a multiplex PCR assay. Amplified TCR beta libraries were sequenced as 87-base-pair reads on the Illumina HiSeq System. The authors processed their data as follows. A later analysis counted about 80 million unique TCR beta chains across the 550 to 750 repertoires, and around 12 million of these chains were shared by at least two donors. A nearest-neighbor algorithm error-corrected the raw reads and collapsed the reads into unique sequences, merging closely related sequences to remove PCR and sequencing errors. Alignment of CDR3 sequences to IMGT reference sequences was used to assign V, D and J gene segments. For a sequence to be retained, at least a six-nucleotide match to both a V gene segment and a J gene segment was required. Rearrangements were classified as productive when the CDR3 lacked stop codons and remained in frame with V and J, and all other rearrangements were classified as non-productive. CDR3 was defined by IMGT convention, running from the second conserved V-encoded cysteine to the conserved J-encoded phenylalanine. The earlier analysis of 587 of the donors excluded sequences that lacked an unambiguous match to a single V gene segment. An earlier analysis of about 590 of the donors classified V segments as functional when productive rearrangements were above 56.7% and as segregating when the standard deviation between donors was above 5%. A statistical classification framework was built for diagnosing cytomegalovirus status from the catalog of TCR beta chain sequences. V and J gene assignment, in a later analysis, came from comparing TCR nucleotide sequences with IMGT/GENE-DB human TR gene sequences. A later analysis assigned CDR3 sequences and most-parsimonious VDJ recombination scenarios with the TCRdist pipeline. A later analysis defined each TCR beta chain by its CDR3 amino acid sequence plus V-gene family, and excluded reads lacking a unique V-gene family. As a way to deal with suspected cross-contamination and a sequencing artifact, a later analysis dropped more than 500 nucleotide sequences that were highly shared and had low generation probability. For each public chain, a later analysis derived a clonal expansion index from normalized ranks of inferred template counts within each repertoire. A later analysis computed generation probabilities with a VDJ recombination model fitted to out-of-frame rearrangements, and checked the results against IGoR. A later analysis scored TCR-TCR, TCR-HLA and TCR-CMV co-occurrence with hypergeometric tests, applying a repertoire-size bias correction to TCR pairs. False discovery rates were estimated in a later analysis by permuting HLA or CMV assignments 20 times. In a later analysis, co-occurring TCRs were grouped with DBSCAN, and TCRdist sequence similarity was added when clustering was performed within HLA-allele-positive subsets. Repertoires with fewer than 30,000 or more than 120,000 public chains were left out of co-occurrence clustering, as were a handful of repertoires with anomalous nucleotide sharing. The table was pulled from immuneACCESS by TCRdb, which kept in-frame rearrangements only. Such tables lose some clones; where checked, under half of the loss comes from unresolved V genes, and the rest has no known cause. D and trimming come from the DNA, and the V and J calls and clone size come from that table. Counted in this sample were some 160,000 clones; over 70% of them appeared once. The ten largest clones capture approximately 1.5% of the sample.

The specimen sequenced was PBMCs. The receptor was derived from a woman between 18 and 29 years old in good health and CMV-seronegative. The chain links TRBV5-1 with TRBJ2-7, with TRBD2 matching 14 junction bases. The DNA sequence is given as TGCGCCAGCAGCTTGGTTCCGGGACTAGCGGGGGACGAGCAGTACTTC. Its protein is CASSLVPGLAGDEQYF.